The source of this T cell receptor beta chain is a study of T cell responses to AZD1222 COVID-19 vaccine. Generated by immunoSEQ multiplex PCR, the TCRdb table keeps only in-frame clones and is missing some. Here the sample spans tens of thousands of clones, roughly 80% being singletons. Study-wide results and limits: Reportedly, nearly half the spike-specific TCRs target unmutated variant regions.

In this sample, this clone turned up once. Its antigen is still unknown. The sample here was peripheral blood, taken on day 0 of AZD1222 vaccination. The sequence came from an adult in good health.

The CDR3, as DNA: TGCGCCAGCAGCCCCCCGGGGCAGGGTTTCACCGGGGAGCTGTTTTTT. As protein: CASSPPGQGFTGELFF. V gene TRBV5-1 combines with J gene TRBJ2-2; D might be TRBD1 or TRBD2, each matching 5 bases. Between the trimmed V and J ends, which lost 4 bases and 4 bases, there was a span of 17 bases. CDR3 length: 16 residues. Germline CDR1 reads SGHRS; CDR2 reads YFSETQ.